This section outlines one T cell receptor beta chain sequence together with its context. Its antigen is unknown. One base away there is no much larger clone; base qualities are not given. The data were taken from a study of T cells in localized non-small cell lung cancer (dated by TCRdb to the early 2020s). Describing the broader study: The study examined T cell repertoires in hundreds of patients with early-stage NSCLC and compared tumors with uninvolved tumor-adjacent lungs. The cohort comprised 200 to 300 treatment-naïve NSCLC patients with resected, localized lung tumors. NSCLC patients had a mean age of around 70 years, and around 130 were male and 85 to 110 female. On the study overall, not on this receptor specifically: Because multi-region tumor sequencing was not done, intratumor heterogeneity could not be ruled out. The highest T cell clonality was observed in uninvolved tumor-adjacent lung, where clonality exceeded that of tumor, suggesting that antigenic responses were more focused in uninvolved tumor-adjacent lung. A median of roughly 60 of the top 100 tumor clones were detected in paired uninvolved adjacent lung, and around 30 of these tumor clones were also found among the top 100 clones of the paired uninvolved adjacent lung. Longer overall survival was associated with higher blood T cell density, whereas shorter survival was associated with higher adjacent-lung clonality. Because of the exploratory design, TCR variables were selected using unadjusted p-values without false-discovery rate correction.

The immunoSEQ Assay was used to sequence TCR beta CDR3 regions from DNA. As for how the authors treated the data: To compute T cell density, TCR beta template counts were normalized to usable DNA, which was estimated by amplifying housekeeping genes. The preseqR package was used to estimate richness by extrapolating to 400,000 templates for PBMC samples and to 120,000 templates for tissue samples. Clonality was calculated as one minus Pielou's evenness. To identify tissue-enriched TCRs, differential abundance testing was run on productive amino-acid clonotypes with a minimum total count of 5 and an alpha of 0.1. The Jaccard Index and the Morisita Overlap Index were used to measure repertoire overlap between compartments. GLIPH grouped TCR beta CDR3s together with public tetramer-defined viral CDR3s, and a viral motif had to include at least three viral sequences and show V-gene enrichment. TCRdb carries this immuneACCESS record with in-frame sequences only. Its versions omit some clonotypes, under half of them owing to an unresolved V gene in the studies checked, with the rest unexplained. For V, J and clone size, that table is used; D and trimming come from the DNA. This sample lists fewer than 40,000 clones; approximately 84% were detected once. The top ten clones comprise around 3.8% of the sample.

At diagnosis, peripheral blood, uninvolved tumor-adjacent lung and tumor were collected and stored as a combination of fresh-frozen and FFPE material. Blood samples were analyzed as peripheral blood mononuclear cells for TCR repertoire profiling. This specimen was peripheral blood, taken before any cancer treatment. The clonotype was recovered from a male donor at least 60 years old with stage III lung adenocarcinoma.

The nucleotides read TGTGCCAGCTCACCGGTCAGCGGCTCAAACACTGAAGCTTTCTTT. It translates as CASSPVSGSNTEAFF. Rearrangement joined TRBV18 to TRBJ1-1; no D gene is confidently identified. Trimming takes 3 bases from V and 2 bases from J, and the germline ends sit 13 bases apart. From a lookup of the germline V gene, CDR1 and CDR2 are KGHSH and LQKENI. Counted from cysteine to phenylalanine, this CDR3 has 15 amino acids. Only the CDR3 part of the read is kept: 45 bases, read in frame from the first base.